These T cell receptor beta chains were read from a single sample in a study of human T cells and chemical hapten exposure. Via MiXCR, TCRdb re-called the RACE reads, giving one row per CDR3 protein. The repertoire consists of more than 85,000 distinct CDR3 sequences, with more than 7% occurring once and the leading ten covering 3% to 4%. Sequences were derived from whole blood, sampled in connection with sensitization to the hapten diphenylcyclopropenone (DPC). These receptors were obtained from a woman between 35 and 50 years old with alopecia areata. Some clones in this sample may be carry-over from other donors' samples. The CDR3 runs from the conserved cysteine through the conserved F or W.

V: TRBV11-2; CDR3: CASSPDRVSEKLFF
V: TRBV10-3; CDR3: CAIPDRKSYGYTF
V: TRBV12-3/TRBV12-4; CDR3: CASSLPRQGRETQYF
V: TRBV20-1; CDR3: CSAALRGAFTDTQYF
V: TRBV4-1; CDR3: CASSPRTSGGINTGELFF
V: TRBV20-1; CDR3: CSAPNRGSLAYNTEAFF
V: TRBV4-3; CDR3: CASSQGRGFYEQYF
V: TRBV25-1; CDR3: CASSATLRGVTEAFF
V: TRBV7-2; CDR3: CASSWNSAETQYF
V: TRBV28; CDR3: CASRKRTGFLYF
V: TRBV7-9; CDR3: CASSSPWTGGPGNTIYF
V: TRBV7-9; CDR3: CASSYAVEQFF
V: TRBV19; CDR3: CASSISDPGELFF
V: TRBV20-1; CDR3: CSAREGTGGISSYEQYF
V: TRBV3-1; CDR3: CASSQDPQGTGTEAFF
V: TRBV3-1; CDR3: CASSQDRQNEQYF
V: TRBV28; CDR3: CASGRSGELFF
V: TRBV6-2/TRBV6-3; CDR3: CASSYSTGVRTQYF
V: TRBV5-1; CDR3: CASSWVGLSYNEQFF
V: TRBV9; CDR3: CASSVSGGAGETQYF
V: TRBV29-1; CDR3: CSVGAGRENYGYTF
V: TRBV27; CDR3: CASSFSVGGRTGTGELFF
V: TRBV7-2; CDR3: CASSPGNQETQYF
V: TRBV29-1; CDR3: CSDTTGAGTEAFF
V: TRBV20-1; CDR3: CSARFSGGPLYEQYF
V: TRBV4-3; CDR3: CASSQDPGDSPLHF
V: TRBV4-3; CDR3: CASSWGQASYNEQFF
V: TRBV6-5; CDR3: CALGRLASPNEQFF
V: TRBV7-6; CDR3: CASSLAGAGANVLTF
V: TRBV12-3/TRBV12-4; CDR3: CASCRAGTLSYGYTF
V: TRBV29-1; CDR3: CSVGRVGGEQYF
V: TRBV3-1; CDR3: CASSPKDRVLAKNIQYF
V: TRBV7-2; CDR3: CASSLGGQGARSNQPQHF
V: TRBV2; CDR3: CASSGQGPTEAFF
V: TRBV27; CDR3: CASSFGLEGQPQHF
V: TRBV29-1; CDR3: CSVESGWGTQYF
V: TRBV19; CDR3: CASIPTGGYSYNEQFF
V: TRBV2; CDR3: CASRRGGTGELFF
V: TRBV20-1; CDR3: CSARVAGGLSYEQYF
V: TRBV10-3; CDR3: CAISGTGDTEALF
V: TRBV28; CDR3: CASSFSQPSLNEQFF
V: TRBV4-1; CDR3: CASSRRDLLKDEKLFF
V: TRBV6-6; CDR3: CASSYPGLAGGTAKNIQYF
V: TRBV6-2/TRBV6-3; CDR3: CASSSLSITEAFF
V: TRBV5-1; CDR3: CASRPGSSSTDTQYF
V: TRBV4-3; CDR3: CASSQDSPSGSKTQYF
V: TRBV3-1; CDR3: CASSQDAATGDGYTF